This TCR beta chain was retrieved from a study of tumor-infiltrating lymphocytes in oesophageal squamous cell carcinoma. The CDR3 length is 14 residues. CDR1 and CDR2 from the germline V gene are MNHNS and SASEGT. V was shortened by 7 bases and J by 14 bases, with 25 bases between the two germline ends. This clonotype was counted only a few times. TCRdb analysed the PCR reads with MiXCR anew, one entry per CDR3 protein. The sample records 6,000 or so distinct CDR3 sequences, 13% to 15% being singletons. The gene calls are TRBV6-1 and TRBJ2-3; the D call may be TRBD1 or TRBD2 (6 bases each). This receptor was identified in a male donor with esophageal squamous cell carcinoma. What was sequenced was normal esophageal tissue next to the tumor. The CDR3 protein is CASTLEGGVGQLYF. CDR3 sequence (DNA): TGTGCCAGCACTCTAGAGGGGGGAGTCGGGCAGCTGTATTTT.